This TCR beta chain originates from a study of blood T cell repertoires in COVID-19. Clones were sequenced by immunoSEQ multiplex PCR, and TCRdb holds only the in-frame ones, with some missing. The repertoire holds some 400,000 clones, 70% to 90% seen once, with about 2.5% in the top ten. Per germline, CDR1 MGHRA and CDR2 YSYEKL. The CDR3 length is 15 residues. V gave up 1 base and J gave up 2 bases, with 9 bases separating them. This sequence joins TRBV4-1 and TRBJ2-4, with D possibly matching TRBD2 (6 bases). Sequencing was performed on peripheral blood. This TCR was recovered from a woman aged 55 to 70 with COVID-19, enrolled during active disease. DNA for the CDR3: TGCGCCAGCAGCCAAGTGGGGGGTTCCAAAAACATTCAGTACTTC. It encodes CASSQVGGSKNIQYF.